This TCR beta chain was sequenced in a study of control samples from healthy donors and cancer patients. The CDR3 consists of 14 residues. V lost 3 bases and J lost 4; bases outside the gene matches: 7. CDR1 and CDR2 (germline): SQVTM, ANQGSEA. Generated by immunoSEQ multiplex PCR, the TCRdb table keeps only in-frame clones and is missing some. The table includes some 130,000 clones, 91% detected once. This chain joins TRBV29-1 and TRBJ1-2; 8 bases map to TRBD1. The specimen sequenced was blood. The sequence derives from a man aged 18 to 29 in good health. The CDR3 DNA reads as TGCAGCGTTGAGGGACAGGTCTCTCTCTATGGCTACACCTTC. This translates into CSVEGQVSLYGYTF.